The 20 T cell receptor beta chains listed next were all sequenced from one sample in a study of blood T cell repertoires in COVID-19. Method: immunoSEQ multiplex PCR; TCRdb's copy keeps in-frame clones and lacks some. The data hold about 330,000 clones, with 80% to 90% observed a single time. The sample taken for sequencing was peripheral blood. The source is a man aged 25-40 years with COVID-19, enrolled during active disease.

This chain joins TRBV11-2 and TRBJ1-3, with 7 bases matching TRBD1. The CDR3 extends over 18 amino acids. V lost 5 bases and J lost 9; bases outside the gene matches: 22. Looked up from germline, CDR1 is SGHAT and CDR2 is FQNNGV. CDR3 sequence reads: CASSDAYMMDRSLPTIYF. DNA for the CDR3: TGTGCCAGCAGCGACGCTTACATGATGGACAGGTCTCTGCCCACCATATATTTT.

This clone turned up a few times. The gene calls are TRBV7-2 and TRBJ2-5; 7 positions match TRBD2. CDR3 length: 16 amino acids. Germline CDR1 reads SGHTA; CDR2 reads FQGNSA. V lost 7 bases, J lost 0 bases, and 11 bases stayed unmatched. CDR3 DNA: TGTGCCAGCACCCTTCCCTGGGGGACTAACCAAGAGACCCAGTACTTC. This sequence encodes CASTLPWGTNQETQYF.

A single count supports this clone. This sequence joins TRBV6-2 or TRBV6-3 and TRBJ2-1; possibly TRBD1 for D (5 bases). The CDR3 is 15 residues long. Per the germline V gene, CDR1 is MNHEY and CDR2 is SVGEGT. With 2 bases removed from V and 6 bases from J, the gap between germline ends came to 14 bases. DNA for the CDR3: TGTGCCAGCAGTTACGGAAGGGGAAGAGTCAATGAGCAGTTCTTC. Residues: CASSYGRGRVNEQFF.

The V and J genes are TRBV3-1 (or the pseudogene TRBV3-2) and TRBJ1-1; TRBD1 agrees at 9 bases. The CDR3 consists of 14 residues. The V gene end was trimmed by 0 bases and the J gene end by 7 bases; junction bases not matched to a gene: 3. Germline loops: CDR1 LGHDT, CDR2 YNNKEL (reference sequence). The CDR3 sequence is CASSQDDRGVEAFF. For the CDR3, the DNA is TGTGCCAGCAGCCAAGATGACAGGGGGGTTGAAGCTTTCTTT.

V usage is TRBV5-6 and J usage is TRBJ2-3, with D unclear. The CDR3 extends over 11 amino acids. Deletions cut 3 bases from V and 5 bases from J, with 4 bases between. Germline CDR1 reads SGHDT; CDR2 reads YYEEEE. CDR3 nucleotides: TGTGCCAGCAGCTCCGGAGATACGCAGTATTTT. Translation gives CASSSGDTQYF.

The chain employs TRBV21-1 and TRBJ2-5; the DNA was not used to check the table's D call, TRBD2. TRBV21-1 is classified as a pseudogene. The CDR3 is 19 residues long. The CDR3 is CASSTPGLAGERVAETQYF. As DNA, the CDR3 is TGTGCCAGCAGCACCCCGGGACTAGCGGGAGAGCGGGTAGCAGAGACCCAGTACTTC.

The chain employs TRBV9 and TRBJ2-2, with TRBD1 matching over 7 bases. This CDR3 has 16 amino acids. The ends lost 4 bases at V and 4 bases at J; junction bases unmatched: 10. The germline gives CDR1 SGDLS, CDR2 YYNGEE. Here the CDR3 reads CASSPPLQGVTGELFF. CDR3 nucleotide sequence: TGTGCCAGCAGCCCCCCGCTGCAGGGGGTCACCGGGGAGCTGTTTTTT.

This clone has a single count. This chain connects TRBV2 to TRBJ1-2, with a weak D call TRBD1 (5 bases). This CDR3 region has 13 residues. Germline CDR1 and CDR2: SNHLY and FYNNEI. The V end lost 6 bases, the J end lost 6 bases, and 14 bases lay between the germline ends. The CDR3 coding sequence is TGTGCCAGCAGAGCCGACAGTCCCCATGGCTACACCTTC. It yields the protein CASRADSPHGYTF.

The chain combines TRBV7-9 with TRBJ1-2, with D uncertain. The CDR3 contains 13 residues. V dropped 8 bases and J dropped 4 bases, with 14 bases sitting between them. Germline loops: CDR1 SEHNR, CDR2 FQNEAQ (reference sequence). The CDR3, as DNA: TGTGCCAGCTCCGGAGAGGGTGTCTATGGCTACACCTTC. It codes for CASSGEGVYGYTF.

This chain uses TRBV5-4 with TRBJ2-7, with TRBD1 as a possible D gene (6 bases). Germline CDR1 SGHNT, CDR2 YYREEE (reference sequence). Trimming took off 3 bases at V and 4 bases at J, with 11 bases between the two ends. This CDR3 is built from 13 residues. DNA of the CDR3: TGTGCCAGCAGCTCCCAACAGGGTTACGAGCAGTACTTC. Translating gives CASSSQQGYEQYF.

This rearrangement joins TRBV2 to TRBJ2-4; 12 nucleotides line up with TRBD2. Germline V gene lookup returns CDR1 SNHLY and CDR2 FYNNEI. V shed 1 base, J shed 6 bases, and the junction held 7 bases outside the gene matches. The CDR3 runs to 17 residues. The CDR3 is CASSEVRLAGVRNIQYF. The CDR3 nucleotides are TGTGCCAGCAGTGAAGTGAGACTAGCGGGAGTAAGAAACATTCAGTACTTC.

The chain uses TRBV6-2 or TRBV6-3 and TRBJ2-7, with 8 bases that match TRBD1. The germline CDR1 and CDR2 sequences are MNHEY and SVGEGT. With V trimmed by 2 bases and J by 1 base, 4 bases remained unmatched. This CDR3 has 15 residues. The CDR3 sequence is CASSYEDRVSYEQYF. The CDR3 coding sequence is TGTGCCAGCAGTTACGAGGACAGGGTATCCTACGAGCAGTACTTC.

This chain uses TRBV6-5 with TRBJ2-7; D is unclear. The germline V gene encodes CDR1 MNHEY and CDR2 SVGAGI. Trimming cost V 0 bases and J 2 bases, with 11 bases left between them. There are 15 residues in the CDR3. In DNA, the CDR3 is TGTGCCAGCAGTTACTCACACGGCGGCACCTACGAGCAGTACTTC. It codes for CASSYSHGGTYEQYF.

V gene TRBV5-4 combines with J gene TRBJ2-5, with 8 positions matching TRBD1. CDR1 and CDR2 (germline): SGHNT, YYREEE (reference sequence). The CDR3 is 17 amino acids. V trimming: 3 bases; J trimming: 2 bases; junction bases outside the gene matches: 12. The chain's CDR3 is CASSYRGQVTLQETQYF. DNA of the CDR3: TGTGCCAGCAGCTATCGGGGACAGGTTACCCTACAAGAGACCCAGTACTTC.

The chain uses TRBV19 and TRBJ1-4; the match to TRBD1 covers 10 bases. Germline trimming cut 6 bases from V and 8 bases from J; bases unmatched to any gene: 6. The CDR3 loop spans 14 amino acids. Looked up from germline, CDR1 is LNHDA and CDR2 is SQIVND (reference sequence). As DNA, the CDR3 is TGTGCCAGTAGACCGACAGGGGGCACCGAAAAACTGTTTTTT. Its translation is CASRPTGGTEKLFF. The full variable domain, its missing parts supplied by reference TRBV19 and TRBJ1-4, is DGGITQSPKYLFRKEGQNVTLSCEQNLNHDAMYWYRQDPGQGLRLIYYSQIVNDFQKGDIAEGYSVSREKKESFPLTVTSAQKNPTAFYLCASRPTGGTEKLFFGSGTQLSVL.

The chain recombines TRBV5-4 with TRBJ2-5; 9 bases agree with TRBD2. Trimming at V came to 1 base and at J to 3 bases, leaving 1 base not matched to a gene. The V gene's germline CDR1 is SGHNT and CDR2 YYREEE (reference sequence). CDR3 length equals 14 residues. The CDR3 sequence is CASSLKRGEETQYF. CDR3 nucleotides: TGTGCCAGCAGCTTGAAGCGGGGGGAAGAGACCCAGTACTTC. Using reference TRBV5-4 and TRBJ2-5 for the parts outside the CDR3, the full variable domain is ETGVTQSPTHLIKTRGQQVTLRCSSQSGHNTVSWYQQALGQGPQFIFQYYREEENGRGNFPPRFSGLQFPNYSSELNVNALELDDSALYLCASSLKRGEETQYFGPGTRLLVL.

The genes are TRBV5-4 and TRBJ2-7; TRBD1 matches at 7 bases. Germline V gene lookup returns CDR1 SGHNT and CDR2 YYREEE (reference sequence). The CDR3 totals 14 residues. V dropped 4 bases and J dropped 6; count of bases not matched to a gene: 10. The CDR3 DNA reads TGTGCCAGCAGCGTTAACAGGGGTTCGGGCGAGCAGTACTTC. It codes for CASSVNRGSGEQYF.

The chain uses TRBV24-1 and TRBJ1-2, with D possibly TRBD1 on 5 matching bases. The ends were cut back, 3 bases at V and 0 bases at J, with 7 bases in the middle. The CDR3 has 14 amino acids. Germline values: CDR1 KGHDR, CDR2 SFDVKD. CDR3: CATSDVTANYGYTF. The CDR3 bases are TGTGCCACCAGTGATGTGACAGCTAACTATGGCTACACCTTC.

The gene calls are TRBV5-1 and TRBJ2-5; TRBD2 aligns across 10 bases. Germline loops: CDR1 SGHRS, CDR2 YFSETQ. The V gene end was trimmed by 2 bases and the J gene end by 2 bases; junction bases not matched to a gene: 9. The CDR3 consists of 17 residues. The DNA of the CDR3 is TGCGCCAGCAGCTTAGCTAGCGGGGGTATGCTTCAAGAGACCCAGTACTTC. Residues: CASSLASGGMLQETQYF.

V and J are TRBV6-5 and TRBJ2-7, with TRBD2 as a possible D gene (5 bases). V lost 10 bases to trimming and J lost 7 bases, with 14 bases between them. The CDR3 totals 11 residues. From germline, CDR1 is MNHEY and CDR2 SVGAGI. The CDR3: CATTRGGEQYF. CDR3 nucleotides: TGTGCCACGACACGGGGTGGGGAGCAGTACTTC.